This entry lists 18 T cell receptor beta chains sequenced from one sample in a study of shared clonotypes between healthy human individuals (dated by TCRdb to 2018 to 2020). Library construction relied on the immunoSEQ multiplex PCR assay. TCRdb mirrors the immuneACCESS table, restricted to in-frame sequences. Some clones are absent from its copies; in checked studies, under half trace to an unresolved V gene, and the reason for the others is unknown. Within this sample are about 2 million clones, with about 95% of them counted one time only. Together, the top ten hold roughly 1.2% of the sample. CD8 naive samples were CD45RO-negative cells positively selected for CCR7, giving a CD45RA+CCR7+ population that excluded TemRA cells. Specimen: naive CD8+ T cells sorted from blood. Per the publication, the cell subset or site label means: CD45RA+CCR7+. The origin of the receptors is a man aged 18-30 years in good health.

Details on this clone: Within the sample, other DNA sequences also encode this same CDR3. The chain links TRBV7-3 to TRBJ2-2; D not certain. Trimming pared 4 bases from V and 2 bases from J, leaving 8 bases between. Germline V gene data show CDR1 as SGHTA and CDR2 as FQGTGA. The CDR3 has 14 residues. The CDR3 DNA reads TGTGCCAGCAGCTCCTCGGCTAACACCGGGGAGCTGTTTTTT. Translated, it gives CASSSSANTGELFF. The entire variable domain, with the rest obtained from reference TRBV7-3 and TRBJ2-2, is as follows: GAGVSQTPSNKVTEKGKYVELRCDPISGHTALYWYRQSLGQGPEFLIYFQGTGAADDSGLPNDRFFAVRPEGSVSTLKIQRTERGDSAVYLCASSSSANTGELFFGEGSRLTVL.

As to this clone: Other nucleotide sequences in the sample specify the same CDR3. The chain employs TRBV11-2 and TRBJ2-5; D remains ambiguous. Germline V gene lookup returns CDR1 SGHAT and CDR2 FQNNGV. The CDR3 consists of 14 residues. Trimming cost V 1 base and J 1 base, with 7 bases left between them. As DNA, the CDR3 is TGTGCCAGCAGCTTAGTTCTCGGCCAAGAGACCCAGTACTTC. The encoded protein is CASSLVLGQETQYF. Full variable domain (remainder filled in from reference TRBV11-2 and TRBJ2-5): EAGVAQSPRYKIIEKRQSVAFWCNPISGHATLYWYQQILGQGPKLLIQFQNNGVVDDSQLPKDRFSAERLKGVDSTLKIQPAKLEDSAVYLCASSLVLGQETQYFGPGTRLLVL.

This chain connects TRBV10-2 to TRBJ1-3; D gene ambiguous. This CDR3 spans 16 amino acids. CDR1 and CDR2 (germline): WSHSY, SAAADI. V lost 0 bases, J lost 2 bases, and 11 bases lay in between. Written as DNA, the CDR3 is TGCGCCAGCAGTGAGTCCTCGGCGGCGGCTGGAAACACCATATATTTT. Encoded protein: CASSESSAAAGNTIYF.

This chain connects TRBV2 to TRBJ2-5, with 11 positions matching TRBD2. Germline values: CDR1 SNHLY, CDR2 FYNNEI. This CDR3 is built from 14 residues. V was clipped by 0 bases and J by 13 bases; unmatched bases: 7. The CDR3: CASSEALASGRPYF. The CDR3 DNA sequence: TGTGCCAGCAGTGAAGCGTTGGCTAGCGGGAGGCCGTACTTC.

The chain has TRBV21-1 and TRBJ1-4; whether TRBD1, the table's D call, matches the DNA was not checked. TRBV21-1 is recorded as a pseudogene. This CDR3 is built from 15 residues. In DNA form, the CDR3 reads TGTGCCAGCCAGGGTCGGACAGGCCATAATGAAAAACTGTTTTTT. This sequence encodes CASQGRTGHNEKLFF.

The chain couples TRBV2 to TRBJ1-4; D remains unclear. Trimming removed 3 bases from V and 4 bases from J, with 9 bases in between. Germline values: CDR1 SNHLY, CDR2 FYNNEI. This CDR3 comprises 14 residues. In DNA, the CDR3 is TGTGCCAGCAGTGATCCGACCTTTAATGAAAAACTGTTTTTT. Its protein is CASSDPTFNEKLFF.

Comments on this clone: Other DNA sequences in the sample encode the same CDR3. The V gene is TRBV5-6, the J gene TRBJ1-1; D not certain. Germline V gene data show CDR1 as SGHDT and CDR2 as YYEEEE. Trimming shortened V by 2 bases and J by 0 bases, and 5 bases separated the two germline ends. The CDR3 has 13 residues. The CDR3 reads CASSLVMNTEAFF. The CDR3 nucleotides are TGTGCCAGCAGCTTAGTCATGAACACTGAAGCTTTCTTT.

The V call is TRBV9, the J call TRBJ2-7, with D hard to call. Trimming removed 0 bases at V and 0 bases at J, with 19 bases between. Germline V lookup: CDR1 SGDLS, CDR2 YYNGEE. The CDR3 contains 18 residues. The CDR3 sequence: CASSVEGFEFLSSYEQYF. The CDR3 DNA sequence: TGTGCCAGCAGCGTAGAAGGTTTTGAGTTCTTAAGCTCCTACGAGCAGTACTTC.

On this clone: Distinct nucleotide sequences in the sample also encode this CDR3. The chain recombines TRBV7-6 with TRBJ2-7, with TRBD1 as a possible D gene (6 bases). V lost 5 bases, J lost 1 base, and 9 bases lay in between. Germline CDR1 is SGHVS and CDR2 is FNYEAQ. This CDR3 region has 13 residues. CDR3 bases: TGTGCCAGCAGCCCAGGGGAATCCTACGAGCAGTACTTC. Its translation is CASSPGESYEQYF.

The genes are TRBV5-1 and TRBJ1-1, with D perhaps TRBD1 (5 bases). Germline V gives CDR1 SGHRS, CDR2 YFSETQ. This CDR3 spans 14 amino acids. The V and J ends lost 3 bases and 1 base respectively, with 10 bases between them. The CDR3 region is CASSSQTANTEAFF. The CDR3 DNA follows: TGCGCCAGCAGCTCGCAGACAGCGAACACTGAAGCTTTCTTT.

This chain uses TRBV11-2 with TRBJ2-7, with D possibly being TRBD1 (7 bases). CDR1 SGHAT and CDR2 FQNNGV come from the germline V gene. The CDR3 runs to 16 residues. With 5 bases removed from V and 3 bases from J, the gap between germline ends came to 20 bases. The CDR3 nucleotides are TGTGCCAGCAGCCTAGGAGGGGGGACAGCTGACTACGAGCAGTACTTC. Translated: CASSLGGGTADYEQYF.

CDR3 bases: TGTGCCAGCAGTGACTGGGCCCTCAATGAGCAGTTCTTC. This encodes CASSDWALNEQFF. The chain links TRBV6-4 to TRBJ2-1; D is ambiguous. V was clipped by 1 base and J by 6 bases, with 7 bases between them. The CDR3 contains 13 residues. The germline CDR1 and CDR2 sequences are MRHNA and SNTAGT.

Worth noting for this clone: This sample also contains other DNA sequences that code for the same CDR3. The gene calls are TRBV27 and TRBJ1-2; D is unresolved. The CDR3 is made up of 13 amino acids. V lost 2 bases to trimming and J lost 2 bases, with 6 bases between them. From germline, CDR1 is MNHEY and CDR2 SMNVEV (reference sequence). CDR3 amino acids: CASSLMGNYGYTF. CDR3 DNA: TGTGCCAGCAGTTTAATGGGGAACTATGGCTACACCTTC.

The chain couples TRBV9 to TRBJ2-6; D gene unclear. The CDR3 sequence is 15 residues long. V lost 0 bases to trimming and J lost 3 bases, with 7 bases between them. The germline CDR1 and CDR2 sequences are SGDLS and YYNGEE. The CDR3 DNA follows: TGTGCCAGCAGCGTAGAGGGAAATGGGGCCAACGTCCTGACTTTC. This translates into CASSVEGNGANVLTF.

CDR3 DNA sequence: TGTGCCAGCAGTTACTCACAGGGAAGCGGCTACACCTTC. This codes for CASSYSQGSGYTF. The genes are TRBV6-5 and TRBJ1-2, with D tentatively TRBD1 (6 bases). Per germline, CDR1 MNHEY and CDR2 SVGAGI. The CDR3 length is 13 residues. V dropped 0 bases and J dropped 8 bases, with 10 bases sitting between them.

V gene TRBV13 combines with J gene TRBJ1-5; D unclear. Germline V gene lookup returns CDR1 PRHDT and CDR2 FYEKMQ (reference sequence). V gave up 2 bases and J gave up 7 bases, with 15 bases separating them. This CDR3 spans 15 amino acids. The CDR3 DNA is TGTGCCAGCAGCTTATCATTACAAGGTTCGCAGCCCCAGCATTTT. As protein: CASSLSLQGSQPQHF.

J is TRBJ2-7 and V is TRBV27; maybe TRBD2 (5 bases). CDR1 and CDR2 (germline): MNHEY, SMNVEV (reference sequence). The CDR3 totals 14 residues. Trimming shortened V by 2 bases and J by 3 bases, and 11 bases separated the two germline ends. The CDR3 sequence is CASSLRGSDYEQYF. CDR3 nucleotides: TGTGCCAGCAGTTTACGGGGTTCTGACTACGAGCAGTACTTC.

The CDR3 DNA reads as TGCGCCAGCAGCCAAGTCGCCGCCGGCAGCGAAGGACTTAACTCCTACGAGCAGTACTTC. Translated, it gives CASSQVAAGSEGLNSYEQYF. The gene calls are TRBV4-1 and TRBJ2-7; a possible D gene is TRBD2 (5 bases). The CDR3 contains 20 residues. The V and J ends lost 1 base and 0 bases respectively, with 25 bases between them. The germline gives CDR1 MGHRA, CDR2 YSYEKL.